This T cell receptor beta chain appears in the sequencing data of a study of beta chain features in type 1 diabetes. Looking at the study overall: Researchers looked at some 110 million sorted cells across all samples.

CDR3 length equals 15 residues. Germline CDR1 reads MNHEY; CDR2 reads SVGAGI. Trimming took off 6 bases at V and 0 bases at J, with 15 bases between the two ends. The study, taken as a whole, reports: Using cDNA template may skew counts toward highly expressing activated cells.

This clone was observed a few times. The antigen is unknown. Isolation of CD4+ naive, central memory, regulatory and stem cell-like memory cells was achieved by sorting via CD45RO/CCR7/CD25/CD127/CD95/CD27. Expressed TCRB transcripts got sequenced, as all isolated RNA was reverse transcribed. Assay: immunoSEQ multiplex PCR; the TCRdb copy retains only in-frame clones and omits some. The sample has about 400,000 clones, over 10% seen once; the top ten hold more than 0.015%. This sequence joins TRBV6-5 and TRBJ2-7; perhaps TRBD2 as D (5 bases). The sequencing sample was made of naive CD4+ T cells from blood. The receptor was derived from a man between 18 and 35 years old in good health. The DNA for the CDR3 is TGTGCCAGCAGCCCAGCGGTTGGTCGCTCCTACGAGCAGTACTTC. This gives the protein CASSPAVGRSYEQYF.